Below, 8 T cell receptor beta chains from the same sample are listed, as sequenced in a study of T cells in narcolepsy. The repertoire was sequenced with immunoSEQ multiplex PCR; TCRdb's copy has only in-frame clones and lacks some. This sample has about 40,000 clones; approximately 88% occur once, and the top ten carry 1% to 1.5%. The source material was CD45RA- memory CD4+ T cells from PBMCs. The source of these receptors is a human donor with narcolepsy.

The gene calls are TRBV14 and TRBJ1-1, with D tentatively TRBD1 (6 bases). V was shortened by 0 bases and J by 10 bases, with 15 bases between the two germline ends. Germline V lookup: CDR1 SGHDN, CDR2 FVKESK. The CDR3 has 14 amino acids. The chain's CDR3 is CASSQEGRGWPAFF. As DNA, the CDR3 is TGTGCCAGCAGCCAAGAAGGGAGGGGGTGGCCAGCTTTCTTT.

The chain links TRBV19 to TRBJ2-3, with D perhaps TRBD1 (6 bases). The CDR3 is 16 amino acids. V dropped 5 bases and J dropped 3 bases, with 18 bases sitting between them. Looked up from germline, CDR1 is LNHDA and CDR2 is SQIVND (reference sequence). The CDR3 loop is CASSFFRGIGTDTQYF. The CDR3 DNA is TGTGCCAGTAGTTTCTTCAGGGGAATTGGGACAGATACGCAGTATTTT.

This chain uses TRBV7-2 with TRBJ2-3; D uncertain. Germline CDR1 and CDR2: SGHTA and FQGNSA. This CDR3 is built from 13 residues. V lost 1 base, J lost 1 base, and 3 bases lay in between. CDR3 sequence: CASSLDGTDTQYF. The CDR3 bases are TGTGCCAGCAGCTTAGATGGCACAGATACGCAGTATTTT.

The chain carries TRBV11-2 and TRBJ2-5; D remains ambiguous. CDR3 length: 14 amino acids. With 8 bases removed from V and 3 bases from J, the gap between germline ends came to 16 bases. Germline V gene lookup returns CDR1 SGHAT and CDR2 FQNNGV. CDR3 in DNA: TGTGCCAGCCAGGACGTTTACTCGGAAGAGACCCAGTACTTC. Translated, it gives CASQDVYSEETQYF.

This sequence joins TRBV5-4 and TRBJ1-4; 7 bases are a match to TRBD1. CDR3 length equals 15 residues. Trimming took 3 bases from V and 4 from J; bases not matched to a gene: 6. The germline CDR1 and CDR2 sequences are SGHNT and YYREEE (reference sequence). This CDR3 is CASSSNRGINEKLFF. The CDR3 nucleotides are TGTGCCAGCAGCTCGAACAGGGGAATTAATGAAAAACTGTTTTTT.

The J gene is TRBJ2-5, the V gene TRBV6-4, with 8 bases matching TRBD2. The V segment lost 8 bases and the J segment 7 bases; nucleotides outside the gene matches: 21. Germline loops: CDR1 MRHNA, CDR2 SNTAGT. The CDR3 runs to 17 residues. Written as DNA, the CDR3 is TGTGCCAGCTGTATAAGCGGGACTAGAGGGCCCCTAGGGACCCAGTACTTC. Translated: CASCISGTRGPLGTQYF.

The chain employs TRBV18 and TRBJ2-1, with D tentatively TRBD1 (6 bases). The CDR3 has 16 residues. V dropped 5 bases and J dropped 4 bases, with 18 bases sitting between them. The germline CDR1 and CDR2 sequences are KGHSH and LQKENI. The CDR3 DNA reads as TGTGCCAGCTCATCCCCTCTAAGGGACAAGTACAATGAGCAGTTCTTC. Protein sequence: CASSSPLRDKYNEQFF.

This clone was detected once. This chain uses TRBV30 with TRBJ1-1; D not resolved. Trimming left V 1 base short and J 4 bases short, with 10 bases between. The germline gives CDR1 GTSNPN, CDR2 SVGIG (reference sequence). This CDR3 has 13 residues. The CDR3 sequence: CAWSARFGTEAFF. In DNA, the CDR3 is TGTGCCTGGAGTGCACGGTTCGGCACTGAAGCTTTCTTT.